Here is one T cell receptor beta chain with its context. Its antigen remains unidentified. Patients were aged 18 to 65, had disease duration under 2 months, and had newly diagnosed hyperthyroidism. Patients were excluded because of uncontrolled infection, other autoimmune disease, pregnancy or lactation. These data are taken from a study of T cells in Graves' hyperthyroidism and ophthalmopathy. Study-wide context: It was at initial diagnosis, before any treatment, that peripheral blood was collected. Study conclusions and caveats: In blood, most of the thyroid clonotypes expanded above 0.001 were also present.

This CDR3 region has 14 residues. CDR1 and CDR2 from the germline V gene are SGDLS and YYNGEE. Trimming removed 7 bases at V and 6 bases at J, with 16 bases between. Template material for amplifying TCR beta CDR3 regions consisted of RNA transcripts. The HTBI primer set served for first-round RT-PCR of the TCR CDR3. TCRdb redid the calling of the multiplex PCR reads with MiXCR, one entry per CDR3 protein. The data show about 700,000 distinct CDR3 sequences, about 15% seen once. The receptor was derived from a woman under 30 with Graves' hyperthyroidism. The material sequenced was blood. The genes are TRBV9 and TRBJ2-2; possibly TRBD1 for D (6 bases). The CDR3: CASWSGEVSGELFF. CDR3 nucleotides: TGTGCCAGCTGGTCAGGGGAAGTGTCCGGGGAGCTGTTTTTT.